These 22 T cell receptor beta chains share one sample of origin, sequenced in a study of T cells in Graves' hyperthyroidism and ophthalmopathy. Researchers amplified the TCR beta CDR3 regions from RNA transcripts. The HTBI primer set served for first-round RT-PCR of the TCR CDR3. Each CDR3 protein is one row after TCRdb ran MiXCR on the multiplex PCR reads. The table records under 400,000 distinct CDR3 sequences, around 15% of them present only once. Input material: blood. The receptor set was obtained from a woman aged 55-69 years with Graves' ophthalmopathy.

The V gene is TRBV10-3, the J gene TRBJ2-2, with 8 positions matching TRBD1. Germline trimming cut 4 bases from V and 8 bases from J; bases unmatched to any gene: 3. This CDR3 region has 13 residues. Germline assignment: CDR1 ENHRY and CDR2 SYGVKD. The CDR3 protein is CAISATGVGELFF. The CDR3, as DNA: TGTGCCATCAGTGCGACAGGGGTTGGGGAGCTGTTTTTT.

This clonotype has a count of ten or more. The V and J genes are TRBV5-1 and TRBJ1-2; D perhaps matches TRBD1 (6 bases). The V end was cut by 0 bases, the J end by 4 bases, with 10 bases between. The CDR3 is 14 residues long. The germline V gene has CDR1 SGHRS and CDR2 YFSETQ. The CDR3 DNA sequence: TGCGCCAGCAGCTTGGGCGGACAGTTCTATGGCTACACCTTC. Protein sequence: CASSLGGQFYGYTF.

This clonotype showed up just a few times. V and J are TRBV19 and TRBJ1-1; 12 positions agree with TRBD1. V gave up 5 bases and J gave up 3 bases; unmatched junction bases: 13. Germline CDR1 and CDR2: LNHDA and SQIVND (reference sequence). The CDR3 is made up of 18 amino acids. The CDR3 here is CASSQLFRDRGRDTEAFF. The CDR3 bases are TGTGCCAGTAGTCAGCTTTTCCGGGACAGGGGGCGCGACACTGAAGCTTTCTTT.

This clonotype was observed at least ten times. J is TRBJ2-7 and V is TRBV30; 13 bases agree with TRBD2. Germline values: CDR1 GTSNPN, CDR2 SVGIG (reference sequence). The CDR3 is 15 residues long. The junction had 7 bases not matched to a gene; V was cut back by 5 bases and J by 3 bases. As DNA, the CDR3 is TGTGCCTGGGCCGCAGGACTAGCGGGAGTCTACGAGCAGTACTTC. Protein product: CAWAAGLAGVYEQYF.

As for this clonotype: One junction end does not reproduce the germline sequence, and a read error may be involved. The rearrangement joins TRBV5-1 to TRBJ1-1; 11 nucleotides agree with TRBD1. CDR3 size: 15 residues. The V gene's germline CDR1 is SGHRS and CDR2 YFSETQ. The CDR3 DNA sequence: TGCGCCAGCAGGTTGGGGACAGGGGGGAACACTGAAGCTTTCTTT. Residues: CASRLGTGGNTEAFF.

With regard to this clonotype: The germline gene is not matched at one end of the junction; a read error may be the cause. The V call is TRBV27, the J call TRBJ1-5; no reliable D call. The CDR3 covers 17 residues. The germline gives CDR1 MNHEY, CDR2 SMNVEV (reference sequence). CDR3 nucleotides: TGTGCCACCAGTGATCTTGGAATTGGCAGCCAGAATCAGCCCCAGCATTTT. Encoded protein: CATSDLGIGSQNQPQHF.

The chain uses TRBV20-1 and TRBJ2-7, with TRBD2 matching 7 bases. Germline V gene data show CDR1 as DFQATT and CDR2 as SNEGSKA (reference sequence). Trimming cost V 5 bases and J 0 bases; bases outside gene matches: 10. The CDR3 contains 15 residues. The CDR3 loop is CSASRAGVSSYEQYF. The CDR3 region has the DNA TGCAGTGCTTCGCGGGCGGGAGTTAGCTCCTACGAGCAGTACTTC.

The sample holds a few counts of this clonotype. This chain uses TRBV28 with TRBJ2-6; 8 bases are a match to TRBD1. CDR1 and CDR2 (germline): MDHEN, SYDVKM. The J segment lost 4 bases and the V segment lost 10 bases, leaving 15 bases of the junction unmatched. CDR3 length: 17 residues. The chain's CDR3 is CATKTGTGGAGANVLTF. The CDR3 DNA is TGTGCCACCAAAACCGGGACAGGAGGAGCAGGGGCCAACGTCCTGACTTTC.

This clonotype occurred a few times. The J gene is TRBJ1-4, the V gene TRBV27; D not certain. From germline, CDR1 is MNHEY and CDR2 SMNVEV (reference sequence). Trimming removed 1 base from V and 7 bases from J, with 10 bases in between. CDR3 length: 14 amino acids. The CDR3 sequence is CASSLFVGGEKLFF. The CDR3 region has the DNA TGTGCCAGCAGTTTATTTGTGGGTGGTGAAAAACTGTTTTTT.

This clonotype has ten or more counts. The chain is built from TRBV30 and TRBJ1-6, with unresolved D. V lost 4 bases and J 6 bases, leaving 10 bases between the germline ends. CDR1 is GTSNPN and CDR2 is SVGIG in the germline V gene (reference sequence). CDR3 length: 13 residues. The CDR3 loop is CAWMRRGNSPLHF. In nucleotides, the CDR3 is TGTGCCTGGATGCGGAGAGGTAATTCACCCCTCCACTTT.

This clonotype occurred many times. V and J are TRBV28 and TRBJ2-5; TRBD1 matches at 7 bases. V trimming: 6 bases; J trimming: 12 bases; junction bases outside the gene matches: 16. The CDR3 sequence is 14 residues long. From germline, CDR1 is MDHEN and CDR2 SYDVKM. CDR3 sequence: CASRPISPTGTEYF. CDR3 bases: TGTGCCAGCAGACCAATAAGCCCGACAGGGACGGAGTACTTC.

This clonotype came up a few times. The chain employs TRBV25-1 and TRBJ1-4; D remains unclear. Trimming stripped 3 bases from V and 7 bases from J, with 12 bases between. Germline CDR1 and CDR2: MGHDK and SYGVNS. There are 14 residues in the CDR3. CDR3 in DNA: TGTGCCAGCAGTGATCTTGTGGGCGGTGAAAAACTGTTTTTT. Amino acid sequence: CASSDLVGGEKLFF.

This clonotype was seen ten or more times. The rearrangement joins TRBV13 to TRBJ2-1; D is perhaps TRBD1 (5 bases). In germline, CDR1 is PRHDT, CDR2 FYEKMQ (reference sequence). Trimming took off 5 bases at V and 4 bases at J, with 18 bases between the two ends. CDR3 length equals 16 residues. The CDR3 DNA reads TGTGCCAGCAGCCTCCGACAGTCCCTCCGATACAATGAGCAGTTCTTC. Translated, it gives CASSLRQSLRYNEQFF.

The chain links TRBV29-1 to TRBJ1-2; D is ambiguous. The germline V gene has CDR1 SQVTM and CDR2 ANQGSEA. This CDR3 spans 12 amino acids. V was trimmed by 2 bases and J by 2 bases, leaving 6 bases between them. The CDR3 loop is CSVEKGNYGYTF. In nucleotides, the CDR3 is TGCAGCGTTGAAAAGGGAAACTATGGCTACACCTTC.

CDR3 bases: TGCGCCAGCAGCCCTGTCAAGGGGGCTGAGGAAAAACTGTTTTTT. Protein product: CASSPVKGAEEKLFF. The rearrangement uses TRBV4-1 and TRBJ1-4; TRBD1 matches at 7 bases. The CDR3 runs 15 residues. Germline V gene sequence: CDR1 MGHRA, CDR2 YSYEKL. J gave up 8 bases and V 4 bases, and 10 bases lay outside the gene matches.

The chain links TRBV9 to TRBJ2-1; TRBD1 matches 7 bases. This CDR3 has 15 amino acids. The ends lost 2 bases at V and 5 bases at J; junction bases unmatched: 7. Germline CDR1 SGDLS, CDR2 YYNGEE. CDR3: CASSVTDRTDNEQFF. DNA for the CDR3: TGTGCCAGCAGCGTTACGGACAGGACGGACAATGAGCAGTTCTTC.

The J gene is TRBJ2-2, the V gene TRBV7-3; TRBD2 might be the D (5 bases). CDR1 and CDR2 from the germline V gene are SGHTA and FQGTGA. CDR3 length: 14 amino acids. Trimming removed 8 bases from V and 1 base from J, with 11 bases in between. The CDR3 protein is CASQRSGNTGELFF. Here the CDR3 DNA reads TGTGCCAGCCAAAGGAGCGGGAACACCGGGGAGCTGTTTTTT. Full variable domain (rest looked up from reference TRBV7-3 and TRBJ2-2): GAGVSQTPSNKVTEKGKYVELRCDPISGHTALYWYRQSLGQGPEFLIYFQGTGAADDSGLPNDRFFAVRPEGSVSTLKIQRTERGDSAVYLCASQRSGNTGELFFGEGSRLTVL.

This clonotype appeared many times. The CDR3 region is CASSLLPGQGRGYTF. For the CDR3, the DNA is TGTGCCAGCAGCTTACTTCCGGGACAGGGGCGAGGCTACACCTTC. J is TRBJ1-2 and V is TRBV7-3, with 10 bases identical to TRBD1. Germline CDR1 SGHTA, CDR2 FQGTGA. CDR3 length: 15 amino acids. V shed 2 bases and J 8 bases; nucleotides not matched to a gene: 8. The variable domain in full, with the rest retrieved from reference TRBV7-3 and TRBJ1-2, is GAGVSQTPSNKVTEKGKYVELRCDPISGHTALYWYRQSLGQGPEFLIYFQGTGAADDSGLPNDRFFAVRPEGSVSTLKIQRTERGDSAVYLCASSLLPGQGRGYTFGSGTRLTVV.

This clonotype was observed many times. The chain has TRBV20-1 and TRBJ2-5; D remains ambiguous. Germline V CDR1 and CDR2: DFQATT, SNEGSKA (reference sequence). The CDR3 runs to 11 residues. V was shortened by 3 bases and J by 7 bases, with 9 bases between the two germline ends. This chain's CDR3 is CSASLVGTQYF. Written as DNA, the CDR3 is TGCAGTGCTAGCCTAGTTGGGACCCAGTACTTC.

The sample holds many counts of this clonotype. This chain links TRBV12-3 or TRBV12-4 with TRBJ2-1, with 14 bases identical to TRBD2. CDR3 size: 17 residues. V shed 0 bases and J 9 bases; nucleotides not matched to a gene: 7. The CDR3 nucleotides are TGTGCCAGCAGTTTAGCGGCGGGGACTAGCGGGAGTGGTGAGCAGTTCTTC. It codes for CASSLAAGTSGSGEQFF.

This clonotype was observed at least ten times. V is TRBV7-9 and J is TRBJ2-3; unclear D gene. Trimming removed 5 bases at V and 6 bases at J, with 9 bases between. The germline gives CDR1 SEHNR, CDR2 FQNEAQ (reference sequence). The CDR3 has 12 residues. The CDR3 DNA follows: TGTGCCAGCAGCCCCCGGGTGGATACGCAGTATTTT. Its translation: CASSPRVDTQYF.

This clonotype was detected only a few times. The V gene is TRBV10-3, the J gene TRBJ2-7; D perhaps matches TRBD1 (6 bases). CDR3 length: 12 residues. With 7 bases removed from V and 9 bases from J, the gap between germline ends came to 16 bases. CDR1 ENHRY and CDR2 SYGVKD come from the germline V gene. CDR3: CAITTSRGTQYF. The CDR3 DNA is TGTGCCATCACCACTTCCAGGGGAACGCAGTACTTC.